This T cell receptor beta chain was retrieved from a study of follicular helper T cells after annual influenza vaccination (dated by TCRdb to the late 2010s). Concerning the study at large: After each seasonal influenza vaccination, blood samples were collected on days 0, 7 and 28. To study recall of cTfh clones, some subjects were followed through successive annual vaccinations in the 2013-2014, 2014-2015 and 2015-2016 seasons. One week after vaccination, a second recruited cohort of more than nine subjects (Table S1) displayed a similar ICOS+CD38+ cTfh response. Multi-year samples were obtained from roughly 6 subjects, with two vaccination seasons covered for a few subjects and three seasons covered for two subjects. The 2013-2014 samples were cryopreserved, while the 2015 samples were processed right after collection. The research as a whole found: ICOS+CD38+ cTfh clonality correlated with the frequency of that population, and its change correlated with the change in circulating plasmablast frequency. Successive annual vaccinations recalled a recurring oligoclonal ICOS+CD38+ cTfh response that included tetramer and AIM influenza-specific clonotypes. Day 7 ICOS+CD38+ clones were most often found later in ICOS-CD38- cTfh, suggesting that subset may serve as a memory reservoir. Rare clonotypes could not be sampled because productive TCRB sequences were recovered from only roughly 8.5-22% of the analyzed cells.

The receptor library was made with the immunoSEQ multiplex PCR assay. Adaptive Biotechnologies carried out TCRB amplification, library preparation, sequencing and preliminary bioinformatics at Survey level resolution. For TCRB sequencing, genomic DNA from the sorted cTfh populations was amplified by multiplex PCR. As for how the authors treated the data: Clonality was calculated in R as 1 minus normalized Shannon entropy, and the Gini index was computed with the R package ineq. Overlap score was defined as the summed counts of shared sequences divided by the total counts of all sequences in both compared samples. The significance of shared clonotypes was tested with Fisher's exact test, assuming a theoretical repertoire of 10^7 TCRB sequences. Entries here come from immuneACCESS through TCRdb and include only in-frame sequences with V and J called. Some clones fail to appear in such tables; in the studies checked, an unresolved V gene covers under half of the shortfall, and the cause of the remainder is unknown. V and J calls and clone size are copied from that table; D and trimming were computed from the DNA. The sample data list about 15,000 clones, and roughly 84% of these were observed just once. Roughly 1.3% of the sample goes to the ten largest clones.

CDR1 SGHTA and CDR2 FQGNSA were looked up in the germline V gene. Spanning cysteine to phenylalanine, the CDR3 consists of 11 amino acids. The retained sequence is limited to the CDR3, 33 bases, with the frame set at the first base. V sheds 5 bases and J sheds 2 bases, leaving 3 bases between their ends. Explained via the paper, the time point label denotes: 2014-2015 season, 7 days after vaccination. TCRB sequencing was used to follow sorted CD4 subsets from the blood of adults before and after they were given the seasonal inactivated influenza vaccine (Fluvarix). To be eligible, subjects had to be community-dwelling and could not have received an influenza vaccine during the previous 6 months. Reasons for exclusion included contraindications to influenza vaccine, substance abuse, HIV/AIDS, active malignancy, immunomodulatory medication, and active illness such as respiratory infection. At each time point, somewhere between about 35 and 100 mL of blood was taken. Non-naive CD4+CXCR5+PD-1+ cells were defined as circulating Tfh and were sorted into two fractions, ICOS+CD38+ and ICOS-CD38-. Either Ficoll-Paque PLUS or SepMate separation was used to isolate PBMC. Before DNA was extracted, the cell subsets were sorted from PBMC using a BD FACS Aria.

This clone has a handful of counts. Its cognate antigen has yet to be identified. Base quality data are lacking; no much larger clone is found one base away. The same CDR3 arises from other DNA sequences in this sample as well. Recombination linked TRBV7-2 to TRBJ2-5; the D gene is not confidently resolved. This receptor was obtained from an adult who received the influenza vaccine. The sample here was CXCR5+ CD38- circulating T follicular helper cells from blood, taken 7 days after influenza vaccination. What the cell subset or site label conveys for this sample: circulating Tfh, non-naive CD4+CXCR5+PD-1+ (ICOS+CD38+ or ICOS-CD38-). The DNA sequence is TGTGCCAGCAGCCCGCAAGAGACCCAGTACTTC. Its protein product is CASSPQETQYF.